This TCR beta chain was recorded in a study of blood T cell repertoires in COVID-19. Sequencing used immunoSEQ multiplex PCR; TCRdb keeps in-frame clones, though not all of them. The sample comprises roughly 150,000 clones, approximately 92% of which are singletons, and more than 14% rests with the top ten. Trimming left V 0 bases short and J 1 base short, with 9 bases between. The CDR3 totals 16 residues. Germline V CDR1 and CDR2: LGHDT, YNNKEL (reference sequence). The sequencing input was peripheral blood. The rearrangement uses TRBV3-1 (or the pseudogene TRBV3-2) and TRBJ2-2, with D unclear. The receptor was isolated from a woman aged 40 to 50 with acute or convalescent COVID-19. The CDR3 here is CASSQESFLNTGELFF. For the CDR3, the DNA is TGTGCCAGCAGCCAAGAATCGTTCCTGAACACCGGGGAGCTGTTTTTT.